These 19 T cell receptor beta chains originate from one sample sequenced in a study of cytomegalovirus exposure and HLA in healthy donors. Primers for the PCR totalled 60 Vbeta and 13 Jbeta. Libraries were prepared by immunoSEQ multiplex PCR; TCRdb keeps only in-frame clonotypes and omits some of them. The sample table includes 55,000 to 75,000 clones. Sequencing was performed on PBMCs. Source of these receptors: a male donor in good health and CMV-seronegative.

The V and J genes are TRBV30 and TRBJ2-5, with 10 bases aligning to TRBD2. With 1 base clipped from V and 9 bases from J, the junction kept 2 bases outside the gene matches. CDR1 GTSNPN and CDR2 SVGIG come from the germline V gene (reference sequence). The CDR3 loop spans 12 amino acids. The DNA of the CDR3 is TGTGCCTGGAGTGGGAGCGGGGGGGCCCAGTACTTC. Amino acids: CAWSGSGGAQYF.

The chain employs TRBV6-5 and TRBJ1-2; D is possibly TRBD1 (5 bases). The V gene lost 5 bases and the J gene lost 3 bases, with 16 bases spanning the gap. Germline lookup yields CDR1 MNHEY and CDR2 SVGAGI. The CDR3 covers 15 residues. CDR3 bases: TGTGCCAGCAGTGTAGGGACGGGAGCGCACTATGGCTACACCTTC. It is translated as CASSVGTGAHYGYTF.

On this clone itself: The conserved phenylalanine or tryptophan is not found at the CDR3 terminus, so this likely reflects a read error. The rearrangement uses TRBV27 and TRBJ1-5; D is perhaps TRBD1 (5 bases). V was clipped by 6 bases and J by 6 bases, with 15 bases between them. The CDR3 runs 14 residues. Germline V gene lookup returns CDR1 MNHEY and CDR2 SMNVEV (reference sequence). The CDR3: CASRPGGGGQPQHS. The CDR3 nucleotides are TGTGCCAGCAGGCCCGGGGGGGGTGGTCAGCCCCAGCATTCT.

The chain carries TRBV5-1 and TRBJ2-1, with TRBD2 matching over 11 bases. Germline trimming cut 1 base from V and 5 bases from J; bases unmatched to any gene: 5. This CDR3 contains 16 residues. Germline CDR1 reads SGHRS; CDR2 reads YFSETQ. The CDR3 here is CASSLTSGSLDNEQFF. In DNA form, the CDR3 reads TGCGCCAGCAGCTTGACTAGCGGGAGCCTTGACAATGAGCAGTTCTTC.

The chain couples TRBV7-9 to TRBJ2-3; 10 bases are a match to TRBD1. CDR1 is SEHNR, CDR2 FQNEAQ, per germline (reference sequence). The CDR3 length is 16 residues. The junction had 3 bases not matched to a gene; V was cut back by 0 bases and J by 3 bases. In DNA form, the CDR3 reads TGTGCCAGCAGCTTAGCCCGGACAGGGGGGACAGATACGCAGTATTTT. Protein product: CASSLARTGGTDTQYF.

The chain employs TRBV9 and TRBJ2-1; TRBD2 aligns across 7 bases. Losses at the gene ends were 0 bases for V and 7 bases for J; bases not matched to a gene: 7. The germline CDR1 and CDR2 sequences are SGDLS and YYNGEE. The CDR3 sequence is 15 residues long. The CDR3 loop reads CASSVGVLAVNEQFF. For the CDR3, the DNA is TGTGCCAGCAGCGTAGGAGTTCTAGCGGTTAATGAGCAGTTCTTC. The full variable domain, completed using reference TRBV9 and TRBJ2-1, is DSGVTQTPKHLITATGQRVTLRCSPRSGDLSVYWYQQSLDQGLQFLIQYYNGEERAKGNILERFSAQQFPDLHSELNLSSLELGDSALYFCASSVGVLAVNEQFFGPGTRLTVL.

V usage is TRBV9 and J usage is TRBJ1-2; TRBD1 matches at 9 bases. J lost 5 bases, V lost 3 bases, and 5 bases had no gene match. The CDR3 loop spans 14 amino acids. The V gene's germline CDR1 is SGDLS and CDR2 YYNGEE. CDR3 sequence: CASSEGDREYGYTF. CDR3 bases: TGTGCCAGCAGCGAAGGGGACAGGGAATATGGCTACACCTTC.

The rearrangement uses TRBV4-1 and TRBJ1-5; D is ambiguous. V was trimmed by 1 base and J by 0 bases, leaving 16 bases between them. The CDR3 spans 18 residues. CDR1 and CDR2 from the germline V gene are MGHRA and YSYEKL. DNA for the CDR3: TGCGCCAGCAGCCAAGCGGGTGGGAGGGATTCTAGCAATCAGCCCCAGCATTTT. This codes for CASSQAGGRDSSNQPQHF.

This chain joins TRBV4-2 and TRBJ1-6, with 9 nucleotides matching TRBD1. V lost 1 base, J lost 13 bases, and 11 bases stayed unmatched. This CDR3 has 16 amino acids. CDR1 LGHNA and CDR2 YNFKEQ come from the germline V gene. The DNA of the CDR3 is TGTGCCAGCAGCCAAGGCCTATGGGACAGGGCGTTTCCCCTCCACTTT. Protein: CASSQGLWDRAFPLHF.

The gene calls are TRBV7-2 and TRBJ2-6, with unresolved D. The germline gives CDR1 SGHTA, CDR2 FQGNSA. There are 14 residues in the CDR3. The V end lost 3 bases, the J end lost 0 bases, and 3 bases lay between the germline ends. The CDR3 is CASSFSSGANVLTF. The CDR3 nucleotides read TGTGCCAGCAGCTTCTCCTCTGGGGCCAACGTCCTGACTTTC.

This rearrangement joins TRBV5-8 to TRBJ1-1; TRBD1 aligns across 7 bases. In germline, CDR1 is SGHTS, CDR2 YDEGEE. The CDR3 is 14 amino acids. V was clipped by 1 base and J by 1 base; unmatched bases: 1. DNA for the CDR3: TGTGCCAGCAGCTTGTACAGGGGGAACACTGAAGCTTTCTTT. It codes for CASSLYRGNTEAFF.

The chain links TRBV2 to TRBJ1-2; D remains unclear. This CDR3 comprises 12 residues. The V end was cut by 3 bases, the J end by 2 bases, with 4 bases between. Per the germline V gene, CDR1 is SNHLY and CDR2 is FYNNEI. CDR3 in amino acids: CASSEANYGYTF. CDR3 nucleotides: TGTGCCAGCAGTGAGGCCAACTATGGCTACACCTTC.

The V call is TRBV27, the J call TRBJ1-2; the match to TRBD1 covers 7 bases. This CDR3 is built from 14 residues. CDR1 and CDR2 (germline): MNHEY, SMNVEV (reference sequence). The junction had 10 bases not matched to a gene; V was cut back by 4 bases and J by 8 bases. The chain's CDR3 is CASSSPRQGRGYTF. The CDR3 DNA reads TGTGCCAGCAGTTCCCCGAGACAGGGTCGCGGCTACACCTTC.

V gene TRBV4-2 combines with J gene TRBJ2-1, with 9 bases identical to TRBD2. After removal of 0 bases from V and 4 bases from J, the junction contained 4 bases not matched to a gene. The CDR3 contains 16 residues. In germline, CDR1 is LGHNA, CDR2 YNFKEQ. The CDR3 bases are TGTGCCAGCAGCCAAGAACACAGCGGGGGGTACAATGAGCAGTTCTTC. Protein: CASSQEHSGGYNEQFF.

The J gene is TRBJ2-3, the V gene TRBV7-2; perhaps TRBD1 as D (5 bases). The CDR3 has 13 amino acids. The germline CDR1 and CDR2 sequences are SGHTA and FQGNSA. The V gene lost 4 bases and the J gene lost 3 bases, with 8 bases spanning the gap. CDR3 sequence (DNA): TGTGCCAGCAGCTCGACAGTGACAGATACGCAGTATTTT. Its translation: CASSSTVTDTQYF. The full variable domain, its missing parts supplied by reference TRBV7-2 and TRBJ2-3, is GAGVSQSPSNKVTEKGKDVELRCDPISGHTALYWYRQSLGQGLEFLIYFQGNSAPDKSGLPSDRFSAERTGGSVSTLTIQRTQQEDSAVYLCASSSTVTDTQYFGPGTRLTVL.

The CDR3 region has the DNA TGCGCCAGCAGCCAAGACTCCCTAGCGGGGGTACCCACAGATACGCAGTATTTT. Protein: CASSQDSLAGVPTDTQYF. The chain is built from TRBV4-3 and TRBJ2-3, with 10 bases aligning to TRBD2. The junction had 8 bases not matched to a gene; V was cut back by 0 bases and J by 2 bases. The CDR3 totals 18 residues. CDR1 is LGHNA and CDR2 is YSLEER in the germline V gene.

About this clone itself: Relative to the germline gene, one junction end is altered; a read error may explain this. CDR3 in amino acids: CASSVASGRGSDKQYF. CDR3 bases: TGTGCCAGCAGCGTAGCGTCCGGGAGGGGGTCAGATAAGCAGTATTTT. This chain links TRBV9 with TRBJ2-3; the match to TRBD2 covers 8 bases. Germline loops: CDR1 SGDLS, CDR2 YYNGEE. CDR3 length: 16 amino acids. Variable domain in full (rest from reference TRBV9 and TRBJ2-3): DSGVTQTPKHLITATGQRVTLRCSPRSGDLSVYWYQQSLDQGLQFLIQYYNGEERAKGNILERFSAQQFPDLHSELNLSSLELGDSALYFCASSVASGRGSDKQYFGPGTRLTVL.

V gene TRBV28 combines with J gene TRBJ1-4; no clear D gene. The CDR3 sequence is 12 residues long. Deletions cut 8 bases from V and 2 bases from J, with 6 bases between. Germline V lookup: CDR1 MDHEN, CDR2 SYDVKM. The CDR3 is CASQRTNEKLFF. The CDR3 nucleotides are TGTGCCAGCCAGCGGACTAATGAAAAACTGTTTTTT.

The chain has TRBV19 and TRBJ2-7; 7 nucleotides line up with TRBD2. Germline CDR1 reads LNHDA; CDR2 reads SQIVND (reference sequence). The CDR3 extends over 15 amino acids. J lost 2 bases, V lost 4 bases, and 8 bases had no gene match. The CDR3 spells CASSTSGTKPYEQYF. In DNA, the CDR3 is TGTGCCAGTAGTACATCCGGGACTAAGCCCTACGAGCAGTACTTC.